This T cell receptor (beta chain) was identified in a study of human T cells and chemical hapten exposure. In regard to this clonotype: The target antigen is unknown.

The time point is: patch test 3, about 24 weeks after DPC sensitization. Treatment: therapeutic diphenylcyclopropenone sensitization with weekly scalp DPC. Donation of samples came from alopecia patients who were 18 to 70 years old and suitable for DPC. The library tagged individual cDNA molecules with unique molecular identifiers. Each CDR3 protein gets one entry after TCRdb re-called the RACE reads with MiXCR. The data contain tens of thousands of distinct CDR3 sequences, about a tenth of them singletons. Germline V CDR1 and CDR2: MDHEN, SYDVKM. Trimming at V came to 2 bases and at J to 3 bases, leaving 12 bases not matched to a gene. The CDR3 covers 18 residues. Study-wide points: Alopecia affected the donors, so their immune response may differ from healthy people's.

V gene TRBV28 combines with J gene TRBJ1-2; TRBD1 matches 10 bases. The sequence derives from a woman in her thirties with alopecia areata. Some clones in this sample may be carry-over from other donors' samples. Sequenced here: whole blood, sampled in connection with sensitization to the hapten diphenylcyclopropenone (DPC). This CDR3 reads CASSLPGTGALFYYGYTF. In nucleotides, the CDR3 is TGTGCCAGCAGTTTACCCGGGACAGGGGCCCTCTTTTACTATGGCTACACCTTC.